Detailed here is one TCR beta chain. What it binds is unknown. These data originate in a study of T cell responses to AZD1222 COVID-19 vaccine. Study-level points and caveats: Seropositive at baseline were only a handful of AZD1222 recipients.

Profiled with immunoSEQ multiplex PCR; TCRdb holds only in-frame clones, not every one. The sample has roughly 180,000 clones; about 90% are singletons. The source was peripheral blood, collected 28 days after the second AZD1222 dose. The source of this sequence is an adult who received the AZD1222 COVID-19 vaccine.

CDR3 coding DNA: TGTGCCAGCAGCCAAGATAATCCGGGGGGCGGACCCTACTATGGCTACACCTTC. The encoded protein is CASSQDNPGGGPYYGYTF. This chain joins TRBV3-1 (or the pseudogene TRBV3-2) and TRBJ1-2; D is possibly TRBD1 (6 bases). The CDR3 has 18 amino acids. From germline, CDR1 is LGHDT and CDR2 YNNKEL (reference sequence). Trimming removed 0 bases at V and 3 bases at J, with 20 bases between.